This record concerns one TCR beta chain sequence. The sample comes from a study of blood T cell repertoires in COVID-19. In the study overall: COVID-19 samples from acute and convalescent phases originated in the United States, Italy and Spain. In each case, the material was cDNA or gDNA derived from T cells, B-cell-depleted T cells, or PBMCs.

Clinical history reported by participants formed the basis on which cohorts were assigned. Symptom resolution, clearance, or two negative PCRs marked donors in Cohort 3 as recovered. Some clones are missing from TCRdb's copy, which holds only in-frame ones; the method was immunoSEQ multiplex PCR. The table has more than 350,000 clones, about 86% seen once. V was clipped by 5 bases and J by 6 bases, with 11 bases between them. Germline V gene lookup returns CDR1 SEHNR and CDR2 FQNEAQ (reference sequence). CDR3 length: 12 amino acids. Input material: PBMCs or T cells enriched from blood (not recorded which). The chain recombines TRBV7-9 with TRBJ2-7, with D possibly matching TRBD1 (6 bases). This TCR came from a woman aged 45-65 years who had recovered from COVID-19. CDR3 sequence reads: CASSPPGVEQYF. The DNA of the CDR3 is TGTGCCAGCAGCCCCCCAGGGGTCGAGCAGTACTTC.